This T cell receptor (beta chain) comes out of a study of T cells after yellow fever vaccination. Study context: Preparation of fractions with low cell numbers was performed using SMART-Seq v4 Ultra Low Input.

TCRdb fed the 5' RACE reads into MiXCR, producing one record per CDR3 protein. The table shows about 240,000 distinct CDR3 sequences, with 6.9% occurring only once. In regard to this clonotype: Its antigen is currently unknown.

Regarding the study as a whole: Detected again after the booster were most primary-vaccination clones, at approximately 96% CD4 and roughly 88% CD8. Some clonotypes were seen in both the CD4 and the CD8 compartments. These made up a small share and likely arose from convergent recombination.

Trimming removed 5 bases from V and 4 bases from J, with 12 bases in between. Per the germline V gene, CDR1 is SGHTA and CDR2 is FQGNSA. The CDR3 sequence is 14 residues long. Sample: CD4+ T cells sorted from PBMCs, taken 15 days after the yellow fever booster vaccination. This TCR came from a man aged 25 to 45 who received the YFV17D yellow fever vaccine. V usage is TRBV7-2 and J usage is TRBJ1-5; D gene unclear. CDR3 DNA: TGTGCCAGCAGCCTAGACATAGTAAATCAGCCCCAGCATTTT. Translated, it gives CASSLDIVNQPQHF.